This T cell receptor beta chain came from a study of blood T cell repertoires in COVID-19. Across the whole study: Collection of acute and convalescent COVID-19 samples took place in the United States, Italy and Spain.

Within 2 weeks before study entry, exposed participants met a COVID-19 case. J was trimmed by 3 bases and V by 0 bases; bases with no gene match: 3. Germline values: CDR1 MDHEN, CDR2 SYDVKM. This CDR3 is 16 amino acids long. Per the study methods: Amplification with reference gene primers provided the estimates of nucleated cell counts. Using immunoSEQ multiplex PCR, the repertoire was profiled, and TCRdb retains in-frame clones only, with some absent. The V and J calls and clone size were taken over from that table, and D and trimming were inferred from the DNA. The repertoire holds fewer than 350,000 clones, with 88% as singletons.

The rearrangement joins TRBV28 to TRBJ2-7, with 12 positions matching TRBD1. The source material was PBMCs or T cells enriched from blood (not recorded which). The receptor's source is a woman aged 25 to 39 who had been exposed to COVID-19. In DNA form, the CDR3 reads TGTGCCAGCAGTTTATGGGGACAGGGGGCTTACTACGAGCAGTACTTC. Translating it yields CASSLWGQGAYYEQYF.